This passage covers 15 T cell receptor beta chains from one sample sequenced in a study of T-cell reconstitution after alpha-beta-depleted transplantation in children. TCRbeta library construction was performed incorporating unique molecular identifiers. A single record per CDR3 protein comes from TCRdb applying MiXCR to the PCR reads. The repertoire holds under 750,000 distinct CDR3 sequences, with roughly 24% as singletons. The sequenced sample was PBMCs, mostly from graft donor cells, obtained 360 days after TCRalphabeta/CD19-depleted stem cell transplant. The receptors were gathered from a boy under three years old who had a stem cell transplant for acute myeloid leukemia, so the T cells may come from the graft donor.

The V and J genes are TRBV12-3 or TRBV12-4 and TRBJ2-1, with D unresolved. The CDR3 extends over 15 amino acids. V lost 0 bases, J lost 1 base, and 7 bases lay in between. CDR3 sequence (DNA): TGTGCCAGCAGTTTAGCAGGGTATTCCTACAATGAGCAGTTCTTC. Translating it yields CASSLAGYSYNEQFF.

The CDR3 spells CASRDYSYEQYV. CDR3 nucleotides: TGTGCCAGCAGGGATTACTCCTACGAGCAGTACGTC. The chain recombines TRBV2 with TRBJ2-7; D unclear. Germline V gene sequence: CDR1 SNHLY, CDR2 FYNNEI. Trimming shortened V by 6 bases and J by 0 bases, and 6 bases separated the two germline ends. The CDR3 runs to 12 residues.

This clonotype was seen ten or more times. The rearrangement links TRBV29-1 to TRBJ1-1; 7 nucleotides match TRBD1. Germline V lookup: CDR1 SQVTM, CDR2 ANQGSEA. This CDR3 comprises 12 residues. Written as DNA, the CDR3 is TGCAGTGACAGGGTCGGGAACACTGAAGCTTTCTTT. It codes for CSDRVGNTEAFF.

In its sample, this clonotype was seen many times. The chain recombines TRBV6-5 with TRBJ2-5; D might be TRBD2 (5 bases). The CDR3 is 14 amino acids. Germline-derived CDR1 and CDR2 are MNHEY and SVGAGI. Trimming stripped 5 bases from V and 1 base from J, with 11 bases between. CDR3 region: CASSQDWVQETQYF. CDR3 nucleotide sequence: TGTGCCAGCAGTCAGGACTGGGTCCAAGAGACCCAGTACTTC.

This chain links TRBV6-5 with TRBJ1-5; 8 bases agree with TRBD1. The germline V gene encodes CDR1 MNHEY and CDR2 SVGAGI. The CDR3 is 14 amino acids. The V gene end was trimmed by 4 bases and the J gene end by 5 bases; junction bases not matched to a gene: 4. CDR3 sequence (DNA): TGTGCCAGCAGTTCTCAGGGGGCATATCAGCCCCAGCATTTT. It encodes CASSSQGAYQPQHF.

The gene calls are TRBV15 and TRBJ2-3, with 9 bases identical to TRBD1. The length of the CDR3 is 17 residues. The ends lost 1 base at V and 3 bases at J; junction bases unmatched: 8. CDR1 is LNHNV and CDR2 is YYDKDF in the germline V gene (reference sequence). The CDR3 sequence is CATSRGVGDRETDTQYF. The CDR3 DNA sequence: TGTGCCACCAGCAGAGGGGTCGGGGACAGGGAAACAGATACGCAGTATTTT.

This CDR3 reads CASSVQGEAFF. As DNA, the CDR3 is TGTGCCAGCAGCGTACAGGGGGAAGCTTTCTTT. The gene calls are TRBV7-8 and TRBJ1-1; 7 bases are a match to TRBD1. The CDR3 sequence is 11 residues long. J lost 8 bases, V lost 5 bases, and 2 bases had no gene match. Per the germline V gene, CDR1 is SGHVS and CDR2 is FQNEAQ.

The chain combines TRBV29-1 with TRBJ1-2; tentative D call: TRBD1 (5 bases). V lost 3 bases to trimming and J lost 2 bases, with 10 bases between them. CDR1 and CDR2 from the germline V gene are SQVTM and ANQGSEA. The CDR3 spans 13 residues. The CDR3 here is CSVDQGPNYGYTF. CDR3 DNA: TGCAGCGTTGATCAGGGCCCCAACTATGGCTACACCTTC.

This clonotype was seen at least ten times. J is TRBJ2-7 and V is TRBV7-2, with 8 positions matching TRBD2. In germline, CDR1 is SGHTA, CDR2 FQGNSA. CDR3 length equals 14 residues. V was pared by 4 bases and J by 2 bases, with 4 bases of the junction left unmatched. CDR3 residues: CASSYLAGPYEQYF. CDR3 nucleotides: TGTGCCAGCAGCTATCTAGCGGGTCCCTACGAGCAGTACTTC.

This sequence joins TRBV9 and TRBJ2-5; possible D gene TRBD2, 5 bases. V lost 4 bases and J 5 bases, leaving 18 bases between the germline ends. Per germline, CDR1 SGDLS and CDR2 YYNGEE. This CDR3 comprises 15 residues. The CDR3 loop is CASSSSGDPGETQYF. Written as DNA, the CDR3 is TGTGCCAGCAGCTCGTCGGGTGACCCGGGGGAGACCCAGTACTTC.

The rearrangement joins TRBV20-1 to TRBJ2-5, with 8 bases matching TRBD2. This CDR3 region has 17 residues. CDR1 is DFQATT and CDR2 is SNEGSKA in the germline V gene (reference sequence). The junction had 14 bases not matched to a gene; V was cut back by 1 base and J by 4 bases. DNA of the CDR3: TGCAGTGCTAGAGCTTTAGCGGGGTTGAAGCTCGGAGAGACCCAGTACTTC. It is translated as CSARALAGLKLGETQYF.

Comment on this clonotype: It may be a read error: a sequence one base away is much more abundant. J is TRBJ1-2 and V is TRBV5-6, with TRBD1 matching over 7 bases. This CDR3 comprises 13 residues. Germline lookup yields CDR1 SGHDT and CDR2 YYEEEE. J lost 4 bases, V lost 3 bases, and 3 bases had no gene match. CDR3 loop: CASSWGDSYGYTF. The CDR3 DNA follows: TGTGCCAGCAGCTGGGGGGACAGCTATGGCTACACCTTC.

The J gene is TRBJ2-2, the V gene TRBV13; TRBD2 might be the D (6 bases). Looked up from germline, CDR1 is PRHDT and CDR2 is FYEKMQ (reference sequence). CDR3 length: 15 amino acids. V was pared by 5 bases and J by 4 bases, with 14 bases between. This CDR3 is CASSLRLVPTGELFF. The CDR3 DNA reads TGTGCCAGCAGCCTTAGACTAGTTCCCACCGGGGAGCTGTTTTTT.

This clonotype appeared a few times. This chain links TRBV7-2 with TRBJ1-1; the D gene is possibly TRBD1 (5 bases). Trimming shortened V by 3 bases and J by 3 bases, and 11 bases separated the two germline ends. This CDR3 comprises 14 residues. Germline V gene data show CDR1 as SGHTA and CDR2 as FQGNSA. CDR3 nucleotide sequence: TGTGCCAGCAGCTTTGGGGGGGTGGACACTGAAGCTTTCTTT. This gives the protein CASSFGGVDTEAFF.

This clonotype occurred a few times. This chain connects TRBV6-1 to TRBJ2-5; no firm D call. The CDR3 runs to 14 residues. Trimming shortened V by 4 bases and J by 0 bases, and 9 bases separated the two germline ends. Germline lookup yields CDR1 MNHNS and CDR2 SASEGT. CDR3 DNA sequence: TGTGCCAGCAGTGCGTGGGAATACCAAGAGACCCAGTACTTC. This sequence encodes CASSAWEYQETQYF.